The TCR beta chain under discussion was sequenced for a study of cytomegalovirus exposure and HLA in healthy donors (dated by TCRdb to 2015 to 2018). General notes on the study: An earlier analysis of some 600 of the donors reported about 260 Gb of sequence data and about 120 million unique TCR beta sequences obtained from approximately 180 million T cells. A later genetic analysis used genome-wide SNP genotypes for about 65% of the roughly 700 donors, treating that subset as a discovery cohort. A later analysis re-analyzed previously published TCR beta repertoires from roughly 600 donors and added high-resolution HLA genotyping to study TCR occurrence patterns. On average, around 200,000 unique TCR beta nucleotide sequences were sequenced per donor among a few hundred genotyped donors of the cohort, with roughly 20% of those sequences being non-productive. The T cell repertoires of around 670 subjects were profiled by immunosequencing and related to cytomegalovirus serostatus. The study was designed to test whether signatures of past pathogen exposure could be identified by cataloging public T cell receptors. Every discovery cohort repertoire had been produced on one sequencing platform. Roughly 290 gigabases of sequencing data and around 85 million unique TCR sequences made up an early release that covered under 750 HLA-typed donors. Because of strong linkage in the cohort, roughly five DR-DQ haplotypes were treated as single units for association and clustering. The genetic ancestry cluster associated with self-reported Caucasian donors included around 76% of the approximately 430 genotyped donors. Typing coverage varied by locus: 629-630 donors for A, B, C, DRB1 and DQB1; approximately 500 for DQA1; nearly 610 for DPA1; under 490 for DPB1. Rather than using new phenotypic data, the later analysis identified candidate immune exposures from TCR beta sequences and from how often those sequences occurred across donors. Class I and class II HLA loci were covered by the typing at four-digit resolution. Donor age, sex, ethnicity and CMV serostatus were compiled alongside the repertoire data. An earlier analysis of around 540 of the donors applied high-throughput TCR beta sequencing to assess whether each TCR beta V gene segment acted as functional or pseudogenic. A separate validation cohort of roughly 130 different subjects was used in addition to the roughly 700-subject first cohort. To predict cytomegalovirus infection status, the study combined high-throughput TCR immunosequencing, statistical association of individual TCRs with disease status, and machine learning.

The cohort was made up of under 800 healthy bone marrow donors. At the time of sampling, every cohort member was nominally healthy, though immune exposures that went unrecorded were likely present. The donor was CMV seronegative and belonged to the group of more than 300 seronegative cohort members. A peripheral blood sample was provided by each donor, and peripheral blood mononuclear cells were used for TCR beta sequencing. Genomic DNA extraction from the blood cell samples was performed with the Qiagen DNeasy Blood Extraction Kit. The library came from the immunoSEQ multiplex PCR assay. For the multiplex PCR, a mixture combining 60 forward primers for TCR Vbeta segments and 13 reverse primers for TCR Jbeta segments was used. Amplification of the CDR3 region of rearranged TCR beta genes was performed with a multiplex PCR assay on genomic DNA. Amplified TCR beta libraries were sequenced as 87-base-pair reads on the Illumina HiSeq System. The study's processing was this. A later analysis counted approximately 84 million unique TCR beta chains across the 550 to 800 repertoires, and 10 million to 12 million of these chains were shared by at least two donors. Raw reads were error-corrected and collapsed into unique sequences with a nearest-neighbor algorithm that merged closely related sequences to remove PCR and sequencing errors. V, D and J gene segments were assigned by aligning CDR3 sequences to IMGT reference sequences. For a sequence to be retained, at least a six-nucleotide match to both a V gene segment and a J gene segment was required. Rearrangements were called productive when the CDR3 lacked stop codons and stayed in frame with V and J; all others were non-productive. CDR3 was defined according to IMGT convention as the region running from the second conserved V-encoded cysteine to the conserved J-encoded phenylalanine. In an earlier analysis of around 600 of the donors, sequences lacking an unambiguous match to a single V gene segment were excluded. In an earlier analysis of 587 of the donors, a V segment was called functional when productive rearrangements were above 56.7%, and segregating when the standard deviation between donors exceeded 5%. To diagnose cytomegalovirus status from the catalog of TCR beta chain sequences, a statistical classification framework was built. In a later analysis, TCR nucleotide sequences were compared against IMGT/GENE-DB human TR gene sequences so that V and J genes could be assigned. Using the TCRdist pipeline, a later analysis assigned CDR3 sequences along with most-parsimonious VDJ recombination scenarios. In a later analysis, every TCR beta chain was defined by the combination of its CDR3 amino acid sequence and its V-gene family, and reads without a unique V-gene family were dropped. As a way to deal with suspected cross-contamination and a sequencing artifact, a later analysis dropped nearly 600 nucleotide sequences that were highly shared and had low generation probability. In a later analysis, a clonal expansion index for each public chain was calculated from normalized within-repertoire ranks of inferred template counts. Generation probabilities in a later analysis came from a VDJ recombination model fitted to out-of-frame rearrangements, and those results were checked against IGoR. In a later analysis, TCR-TCR, TCR-HLA and TCR-CMV co-occurrence was scored with hypergeometric tests, and a repertoire-size bias correction was applied to TCR pairs. In a later analysis, false discovery rates were estimated by permuting HLA or CMV assignments 20 times. In a later analysis, co-occurring TCRs were grouped using DBSCAN, and TCRdist sequence similarity was added for clustering within HLA-allele-positive subsets. Repertoires with fewer than 30,000 or more than 120,000 public chains were left out of co-occurrence clustering, as were about five repertoires with anomalous nucleotide sharing. Sourced from immuneACCESS, this table was stored by TCRdb with only in-frame sequences that have V and J called. A share of the clones is absent; for the studies checked, an unresolved V gene accounts for under half, and the remainder has no known explanation. From that table come the V and J calls and clone size; the DNA was used to work out D and trimming. This sample lists about 200,000 clones; 80% to 90% were detected once. The top ten clones comprise 2.5% to 3.5% of the sample.

Study-wide findings and limitations: Compared with equally common non-associated chains, HLA-associated TCR beta chains in a later analysis were more clonally expanded and had lower generation probabilities. Assigning TCR associations to individual alleles was difficult when HLA alleles, especially DR and DQ, strongly co-occurred. In this cohort, only TCR beta chains were sequenced, and detectable features were limited by the absence of alpha or paired-chain data. In a later genetic analysis, a missense DCLRE1C variant was associated with V-gene and J-gene trimming of TCR beta chains, and the association was replicated in an independent cohort. In a later analysis, TCR association rates were found to vary across HLA loci, with the most associated TCRs seen for DRB1 alleles and the fewest for HLA-C alleles. The authors suggested that the approach could potentially be generalized to other disease states and immunological phenotypes. The sequencing pipeline was judged likely to have produced a cluster of highly shared sequence variants as a technical artifact. Sequencing depth was assumed to be roughly uniform across donors in the presence/absence analyses, though that assumption may not hold. A further reported finding was that TCR beta sequences accurately predicted the HLA-A and HLA-B alleles for most subjects in the first cohort. Most TCR sequences were observed very rarely across donors, whereas some public TCRs were present in many individuals. Correlated functional status among segregating V segments might be attributable to linkage disequilibrium, but an unknown experimental factor could not be ruled out. According to a later genetic analysis, donors in an Asian-associated ancestry cluster had fewer N-insertions in productive TCRs than the approximately 630-donor mean. A total of about 150 TCR beta chains were listed by the study as associated with cytomegalovirus. Because HLA typing was missing for some donors at each locus, association tests included only the typed subset. Cytomegalovirus status was reported to be diagnosed by the classifier with high specificity and sensitivity in both the original and validation cohorts. Broadly in line with IMGT annotations, most TCR beta V segments showed up in productive rearrangements about 87% or about 30% of the time in an earlier analysis of around 550 of the donors. CMV serostatus was the only immune exposure information available for the cohort. Specific HLA alleles were associated with about 17,000 TCR beta sequences at a false discovery rate of 0.05 in a later analysis. A later analysis found that most CMV-associated TCR beta chains appeared HLA-restricted, with HLA associations seemingly driven largely by CMV exposure. A later analysis reported that several top co-occurrence clusters appeared linked to parvovirus B19, influenza, CMV and Epstein-Barr virus. A few of the identified cytomegalovirus-associated TCR beta chains were confirmed in vitro to be specific for cytomegalovirus antigens. Some 15 rarely observed V segments, including chromosome 9 orphons, were excluded from the earlier analysis of several hundred of the donors because counts were too low.

Concerning this clone: Its target antigen remains unknown. Nothing much larger sits one base from this clone, and base qualities are not available.

The sequence came from a man aged 25 to 45 in good health and CMV-seronegative. Source material: PBMCs.

This receptor has the CDR3 CASSLGLAGGLQETQYF. The DNA sequence follows: TGTGCCAGCAGCTTAGGACTAGCGGGGGGCCTCCAAGAGACCCAGTACTTC. In this chain, TRBV5-4 is recombined with TRBJ2-5; 14 bases in the junction line up with TRBD2. V is trimmed back by 2 bases and J by 1 base, and the junction contains 4 bases that no gene match accounts for. The CDR3 holds 17 amino acids from the cysteine to the phenylalanine. CDR3 DNA only is kept here, 51 bases in frame from base 1. The germline V gene (reference sequence) provides CDR1 SGHNT and CDR2 YYREEE.